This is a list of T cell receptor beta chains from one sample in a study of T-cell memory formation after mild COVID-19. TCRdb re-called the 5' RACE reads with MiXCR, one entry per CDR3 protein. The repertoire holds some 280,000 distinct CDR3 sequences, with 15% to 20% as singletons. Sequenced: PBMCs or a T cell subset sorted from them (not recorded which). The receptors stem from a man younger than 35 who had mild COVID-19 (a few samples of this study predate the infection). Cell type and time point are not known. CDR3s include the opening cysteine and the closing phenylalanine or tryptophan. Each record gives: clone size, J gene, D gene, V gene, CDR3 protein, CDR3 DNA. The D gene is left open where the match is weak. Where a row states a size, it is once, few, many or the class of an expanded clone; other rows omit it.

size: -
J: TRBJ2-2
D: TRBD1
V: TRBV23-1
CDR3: CASSTGQGADGELFF
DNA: TGCGCCAGCAGTACCGGACAGGGGGCGGACGGGGAGCTGTTTTTT

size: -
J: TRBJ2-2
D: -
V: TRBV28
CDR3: CASSISSGELFF
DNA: TGTGCCAGCAGTATCTCGTCCGGGGAGCTGTTTTTT

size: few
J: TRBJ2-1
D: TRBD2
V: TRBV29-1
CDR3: CSVAVRGVSYNEQFF
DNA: TGCAGCGTTGCAGTTCGGGGGGTGTCCTACAATGAGCAGTTCTTC

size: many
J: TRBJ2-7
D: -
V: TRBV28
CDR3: CASSSTRQERAYEQYF
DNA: TGTGCCAGCAGTTCCACCCGACAGGAAAGGGCCTACGAGCAGTACTTC

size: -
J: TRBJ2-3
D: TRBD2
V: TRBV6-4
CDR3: CASSGSGGAPDTQYF
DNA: TGTGCCAGCAGTGGTAGCGGGGGGGCCCCAGATACGCAGTATTTT

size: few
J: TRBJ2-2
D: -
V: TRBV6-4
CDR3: CASSDSRMSGELFF
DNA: TGTGCCAGCAGTGACTCGAGAATGTCCGGGGAGCTGTTTTTT

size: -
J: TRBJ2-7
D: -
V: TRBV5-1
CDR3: CASSLYENYEQYF
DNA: TGCGCCAGCAGCTTATATGAAAACTACGAGCAGTACTTC

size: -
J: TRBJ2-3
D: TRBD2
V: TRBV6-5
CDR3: CASRRGLAGGRGTDTQYF
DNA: TGTGCCAGCAGAAGGGGACTAGCGGGGGGGCGCGGCACAGATACGCAGTATTTT

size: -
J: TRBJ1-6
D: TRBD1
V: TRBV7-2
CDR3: CASSLVEGAGSPLHF
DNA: TGTGCCAGCAGCTTAGTGGAGGGGGCCGGTTCACCCCTCCACTTT

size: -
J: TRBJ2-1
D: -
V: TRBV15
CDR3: CATSRLINNEQFF
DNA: TGTGCCACCAGCAGGCTGATTAACAATGAGCAGTTCTTC

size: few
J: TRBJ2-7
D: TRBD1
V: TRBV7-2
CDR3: CASSFSGTGLGEQYF
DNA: TGTGCCAGCAGCTTCTCCGGGACAGGACTGGGCGAGCAGTACTTC

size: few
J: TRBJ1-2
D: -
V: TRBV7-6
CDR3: CASSSPGVGGYTF
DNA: TGTGCCAGCAGCTCCCCGGGGGTAGGAGGCTACACCTTC

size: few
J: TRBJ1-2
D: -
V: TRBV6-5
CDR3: CASSYNLWQGQNGYTF
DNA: TGTGCCAGCAGTTACAACCTCTGGCAGGGCCAAAATGGCTACACCTTC

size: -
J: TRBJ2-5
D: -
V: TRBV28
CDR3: CASSPTIYQETQYF
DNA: TGTGCCAGCAGTCCGACTATATACCAAGAGACCCAGTACTTC

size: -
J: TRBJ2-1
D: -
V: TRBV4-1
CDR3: CASSPDGNEQFF
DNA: TGCGCCAGCAGCCCCGATGGGAATGAGCAGTTCTTC

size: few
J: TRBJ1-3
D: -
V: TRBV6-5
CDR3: CASTGGPSGNTIYF
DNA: TGTGCCAGCACCGGGGGACCGTCTGGAAACACCATATATTTT

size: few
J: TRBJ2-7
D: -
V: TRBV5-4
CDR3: CASSHSYEQYF
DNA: TGTGCCAGCAGCCACTCCTACGAGCAGTACTTC

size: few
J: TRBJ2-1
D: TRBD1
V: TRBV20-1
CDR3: CSARGDRVYNEQFF
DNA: TGCAGTGCTCGGGGGGACAGGGTATACAATGAGCAGTTCTTC

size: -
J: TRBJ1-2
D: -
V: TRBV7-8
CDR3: CASSLRVNYGYTF
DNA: TGTGCCAGCAGCTTGAGGGTAAACTATGGCTACACCTTC

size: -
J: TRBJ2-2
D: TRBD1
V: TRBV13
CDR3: CASTTRGRVRTGELFF
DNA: TGTGCCAGCACAACCAGGGGGCGCGTCCGGACCGGGGAGCTGTTTTTT

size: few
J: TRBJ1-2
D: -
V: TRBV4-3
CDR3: CASSQGRSGAGYTF
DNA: TGCGCCAGCAGCCAAGGCAGGAGTGGGGCCGGCTACACCTTC

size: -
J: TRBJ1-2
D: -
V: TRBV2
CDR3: CASRTGGSYGYTF
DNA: TGTGCCAGCAGGACCGGGGGCTCTTATGGCTACACCTTC

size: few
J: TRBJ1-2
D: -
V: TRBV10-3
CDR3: CAISGRTDYGYTF
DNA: TGTGCCATCAGTGGGAGGACTGACTATGGCTACACCTTC

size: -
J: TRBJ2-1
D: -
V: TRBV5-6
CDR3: CASSFFGSARYNEQFF
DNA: TGTGCCAGCAGCTTTTTCGGTAGTGCAAGATACAATGAGCAGTTCTTC

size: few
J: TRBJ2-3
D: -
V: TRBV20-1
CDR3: CSASTGRSDTQYF
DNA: TGCAGTGCTAGCACAGGGAGGTCAGATACGCAGTATTTT

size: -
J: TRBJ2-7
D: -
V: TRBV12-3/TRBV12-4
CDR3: CASSFGGGGSYEQYF
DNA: TGTGCCAGCAGTTTTGGAGGGGGAGGCTCCTACGAGCAGTACTTC

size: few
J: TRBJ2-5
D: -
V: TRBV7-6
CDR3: CASSLTRKETQYF
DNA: TGTGCCAGCAGCTTAACCCGAAAAGAGACCCAGTACTTC

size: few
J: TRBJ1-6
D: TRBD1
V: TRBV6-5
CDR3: CASSYRGGASPLHF
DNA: TGTGCCAGCAGTTACAGAGGGGGCGCCTCACCCCTCCACTTT

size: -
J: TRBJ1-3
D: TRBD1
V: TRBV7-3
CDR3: CASSLTGGSGNTIYF
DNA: TGTGCCAGCAGCCTTACAGGGGGCTCTGGAAACACCATATATTTT

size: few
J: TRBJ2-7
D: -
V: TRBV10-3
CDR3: CAIGSYEQYF
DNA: TGTGCCATCGGCTCCTACGAGCAGTACTTC

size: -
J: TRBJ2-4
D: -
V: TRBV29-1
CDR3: CSVRPTSIAKNIQYF
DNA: TGCAGCGTCAGACCCACAAGTATAGCCAAAAACATTCAGTACTTC

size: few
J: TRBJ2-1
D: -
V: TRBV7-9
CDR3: CASSLQSINNEQFF
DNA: TGTGCCAGCAGCTTACAGAGTATTAACAATGAGCAGTTCTTC

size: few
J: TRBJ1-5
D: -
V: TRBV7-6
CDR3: CASSPEFSNQPQHF
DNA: TGTGCCAGCAGCCCGGAATTCAGCAATCAGCCCCAGCATTTT

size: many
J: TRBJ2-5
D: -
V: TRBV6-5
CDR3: CASTPDWGSRETQYF
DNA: TGTGCCAGCACCCCAGACTGGGGGTCCCGGGAGACCCAGTACTTC

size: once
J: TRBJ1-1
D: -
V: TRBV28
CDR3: CASSRGWNTEAFF
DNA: TGTGCCAGCAGTCGGGGGTGGAACACTGAAGCTTTCTTT

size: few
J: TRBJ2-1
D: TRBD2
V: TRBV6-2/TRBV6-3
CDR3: CASNGGGYNEQFF
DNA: TGTGCCAGCAATGGGGGGGGCTACAATGAGCAGTTCTTC

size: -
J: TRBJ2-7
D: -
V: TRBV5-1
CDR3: CASSSRDQYEQYF
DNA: TGCGCCAGCAGCTCCCGGGACCAATACGAGCAGTACTTC

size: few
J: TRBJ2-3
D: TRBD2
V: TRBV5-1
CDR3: CASSLFSGGGDTQYF
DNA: TGCGCCAGCAGCTTGTTTAGCGGGGGCGGAGATACGCAGTATTTT

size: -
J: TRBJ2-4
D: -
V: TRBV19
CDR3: CASSDGLKNIQYF
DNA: TGTGCCAGTAGTGACGGCCTCAAAAACATTCAGTACTTC

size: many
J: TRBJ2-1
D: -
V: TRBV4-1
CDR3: CASSQAGVPYNEQFF
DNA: TGCGCCAGCAGCCAAGCGGGGGTTCCCTACAATGAGCAGTTCTTC

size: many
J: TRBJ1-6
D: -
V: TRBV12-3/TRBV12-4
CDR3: CASSFYGGDSPLHF
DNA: TGTGCCAGCAGTTTCTATGGGGGGGATTCACCCCTCCACTTT

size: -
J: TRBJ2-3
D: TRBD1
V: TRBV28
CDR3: CASSLTTGSFSDTQYF
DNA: TGTGCCAGCAGTTTGACGACAGGGTCTTTCTCAGATACGCAGTATTTT

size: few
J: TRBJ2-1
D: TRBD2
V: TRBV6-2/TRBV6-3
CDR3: CASRYGGADYNEQFF
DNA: TGTGCCAGCAGATACGGGGGGGCCGATTACAATGAGCAGTTCTTC

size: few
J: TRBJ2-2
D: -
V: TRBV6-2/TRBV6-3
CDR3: CAIRPASNTGELFF
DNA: TGTGCCATCAGGCCCGCGTCGAACACCGGGGAGCTGTTTTTT

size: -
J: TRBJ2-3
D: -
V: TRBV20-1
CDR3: CSAGELDTQYF
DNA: TGCAGTGCGGGGGAGTTAGATACGCAGTATTTT

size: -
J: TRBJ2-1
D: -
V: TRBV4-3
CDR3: CASSQDSAVGGNYNEQFF
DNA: TGCGCCAGCAGCCAAGATTCGGCGGTCGGGGGCAATTACAATGAGCAGTTCTTC

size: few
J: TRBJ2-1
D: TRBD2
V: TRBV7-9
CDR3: CASRSGVEQFF
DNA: TGTGCCAGCAGGAGCGGGGTAGAGCAGTTCTTC

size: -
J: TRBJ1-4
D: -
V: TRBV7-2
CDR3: CASSPLGWANEKLFF
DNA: TGTGCCAGCAGCCCCCTGGGTTGGGCTAATGAAAAACTGTTTTTT